This T cell receptor (beta chain) was retrieved from a study of blood T cell repertoires in COVID-19. Turning to the study itself: The study drew acute and convalescent COVID-19 samples from the United States, Italy and Spain. Sample material is recorded as cDNA or gDNA derived from T cells, B-cell-depleted T cells, or PBMCs.

The CDR3 sequence is 15 residues long. V lost 3 bases to trimming and J lost 9 bases, with 15 bases between them. Germline assignment: CDR1 LNHDA and CDR2 SQIVND (reference sequence). Original processing notes: How many nucleated cells were present was estimated from reference gene primer amplification. Measured with immunoSEQ multiplex PCR; TCRdb has only the in-frame clones, and not every one. V and J calls and clone size follow that table, whereas D and trimming were derived from the DNA. The table includes around 140,000 clones, 76% detected once. The sequenced sample was peripheral blood. The V gene is TRBV19, the J gene TRBJ1-6; a possible D gene is TRBD1 (6 bases). This clonotype was obtained from a woman of 80 years or more with active or convalescent COVID-19. This chain's CDR3 is CASSIVSQGGSPLHF. DNA of the CDR3: TGTGCCAGTAGTATTGTTTCACAGGGCGGTTCACCCCTCCACTTT.